The source of this T cell receptor beta chain is a study of graft-versus-host responses after intestinal transplantation. The overall study: Transplants given to recipients were multivisceral, liver-intestinal, or isolated intestinal. Overall study findings and caveats: Ileal or blood samples showed some GvH clones first, and such clones were also found in recipient marrow.

V gave up 4 bases and J gave up 6 bases; unmatched junction bases: 11. Germline V gives CDR1 SGDLS, CDR2 YYNGEE. CDR3 length: 15 residues. The assay was immunoSEQ multiplex PCR, and TCRdb's table has in-frame clones only and misses some. The sample lists approximately 90,000 clones, around 90% occurring once. In regard to this clone: Its antigen is currently unknown.

V usage is TRBV9 and J usage is TRBJ1-2, with 8 bases lining up with TRBD1. This sequence was found in a human donor who was the organ donor for an intestinal transplant. The specimen was unstimulated CD8+ T cells sorted from spleen or lymph node cells, collected before transplant. The CDR3 nucleotides are TGTGCCAGCAGCCCCTTGGGCACAGGGGGGAATGGCTACACCTTC. It translates to CASSPLGTGGNGYTF.